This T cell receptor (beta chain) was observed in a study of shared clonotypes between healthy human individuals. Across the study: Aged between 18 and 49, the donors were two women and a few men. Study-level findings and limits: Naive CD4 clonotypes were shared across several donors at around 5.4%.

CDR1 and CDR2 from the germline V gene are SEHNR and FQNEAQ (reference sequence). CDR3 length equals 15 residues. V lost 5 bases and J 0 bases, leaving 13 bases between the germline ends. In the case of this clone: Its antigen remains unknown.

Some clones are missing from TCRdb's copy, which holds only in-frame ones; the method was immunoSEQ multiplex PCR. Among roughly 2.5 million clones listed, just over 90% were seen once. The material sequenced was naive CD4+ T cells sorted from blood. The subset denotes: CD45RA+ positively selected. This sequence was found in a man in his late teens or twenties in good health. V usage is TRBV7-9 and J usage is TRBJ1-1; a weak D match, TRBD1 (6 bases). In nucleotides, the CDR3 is TGTGCCAGCAGCCCTCAGACAGGCGTGAACACTGAAGCTTTCTTT. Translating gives CASSPQTGVNTEAFF.